This TCR beta chain came from a study of metastatic and nonmetastatic thyroid tumors. Overall study: From malignant and benign thyroid patients, repertoires in blood and in tumor or nodule tissue were compared.

At least ten counts were recorded for this clone. The antigen is unknown. The authors' processing: Researchers built a distant-metastasis classifier for papillary thyroid cancer that drew on CDR3 differences across clinicopathological groups. TCRdb re-processed the PCR reads through MiXCR. The V and J calls and clone size come from TCRdb's table, not from the authors' own analysis. In the table there are roughly 25,000 clones, 10% to 15% of which are singletons. The CDR3 length is 15 residues. V was shortened by 1 base and J by 2 bases, with 9 bases between the two germline ends. Germline V gives CDR1 MGHRA, CDR2 YSYEKL. Overall study findings and caveats: Reported TCR beta diversity, measured in blood and tumor, was significantly higher for malignant thyroid tumors than for benign nodules.

No patient had received any treatment before thyroid surgery. What was sequenced was blood. The gene calls are TRBV4-1 and TRBJ1-5; D not certain. The receptor was derived from a female donor with papillary thyroid cancer or a benign thyroid nodule (not recorded which). Some clones in this sample may be carry-over from other donors' samples. CDR3 region: CASSQGPGGNQPQHF. For the CDR3, the DNA is TGCGCCAGCAGCCAAGGGCCAGGAGGCAATCAGCCCCAGCATTTT.